The 24 T cell receptor beta chains presented below share a single source sample, sequenced in a study of T cell responses to AZD1222 COVID-19 vaccine. Using immunoSEQ multiplex PCR, the repertoire was profiled, and TCRdb retains in-frame clones only, with some absent. The data contain some 190,000 clones, 70% to 90% of them seen just once; the ten biggest clones take up 6% to 8.5%. Sequencing was performed on peripheral blood, taken on day 0 of AZD1222 vaccination. The receptors stem from an adult in good health.

The V and J genes are TRBV4-1 and TRBJ2-1; D not resolved. This CDR3 is built from 14 residues. Trimming stripped 1 base from V and 8 bases from J, with 12 bases between. CDR1 and CDR2 from the germline V gene are MGHRA and YSYEKL. CDR3 protein: CASSQGASFYEQFF. CDR3 sequence (DNA): TGCGCCAGCAGCCAAGGGGCTAGTTTCTATGAGCAGTTCTTC.

The rearrangement joins TRBV19 to TRBJ2-1; D might be TRBD2 (5 bases). Germline loops: CDR1 LNHDA, CDR2 SQIVND (reference sequence). Trimming removed 1 base at V and 15 bases at J, with 13 bases between. The CDR3 has 12 amino acids. CDR3 protein: CASSIGTSFLFF. CDR3 coding DNA: TGTGCCAGTAGTATAGGGACTTCTTTTTTGTTCTTC.

This sequence joins TRBV4-1 and TRBJ1-1, with D uncertain. V shed 1 base and J shed 2 bases, with 11 bases lying between them. The CDR3 has 15 amino acids. The germline CDR1 and CDR2 sequences are MGHRA and YSYEKL. The CDR3, as DNA: TGCGCCAGCAGCCAAGTGGCCCAGAAAAACACTGAAGCTTTCTTT. This translates into CASSQVAQKNTEAFF.

This clone appeared once. The gene calls are TRBV7-9 and TRBJ2-7, with 10 nucleotides matching TRBD1. The ends lost 3 bases at V and 3 bases at J; junction bases unmatched: 5. Germline V lookup: CDR1 SEHNR, CDR2 FQNEAQ (reference sequence). This CDR3 has 15 amino acids. CDR3 region: CASSLHRDRGYEQYF. CDR3 DNA: TGTGCCAGCAGCTTGCACCGGGACAGGGGCTACGAGCAGTACTTC.

The chain couples TRBV7-9 to TRBJ2-7; D assignment may be TRBD1 or TRBD2 (5 bases each). Trimming shortened V by 1 base and J by 5 bases, and 18 bases separated the two germline ends. There are 16 residues in the CDR3. Germline CDR1 and CDR2: SEHNR and FQNEAQ (reference sequence). The DNA of the CDR3 is TGTGCCAGCAGCTTAGGGCGTGTGGCCGGGACCCACGAGCAGTACTTC. Protein sequence: CASSLGRVAGTHEQYF.

The chain links TRBV15 to TRBJ2-1; D is uncertain. The CDR3 loop spans 15 amino acids. CDR1 and CDR2 (germline): LNHNV, YYDKDF (reference sequence). Trimming took 5 bases from V and 5 from J, leaving 16 bases between them. CDR3 coding DNA: TGTGCCACCAGCCGCATTCCCCTCGTAAACAATGAGCAGTTCTTC. Its protein product is CATSRIPLVNNEQFF.

The chain joins TRBV7-2 to TRBJ2-7; D might be TRBD2 (5 bases). Germline V lookup: CDR1 SGHTA, CDR2 FQGNSA. CDR3 length: 12 residues. The germline V and J ends were trimmed by 5 bases and 4 bases, with 9 bases remaining between them. The CDR3: CASSGPGYEQYF. Written as DNA, the CDR3 is TGTGCCAGCAGCGGTCCGGGGTACGAGCAGTACTTC.

The CDR3 sequence: CASSLFSGRGGREQYF. For the CDR3, the DNA is TGTGCCAGCAGTTTATTCTCCGGGAGGGGAGGACGCGAGCAGTACTTC. The gene calls are TRBV27 and TRBJ2-7; 8 nucleotides agree with TRBD2. CDR1 is MNHEY, CDR2 SMNVEV, per germline (reference sequence). Trimming cost V 1 base and J 6 bases; bases outside gene matches: 11. CDR3 length equals 16 residues.

This rearrangement joins TRBV6-6 to TRBJ1-5; possible D gene TRBD1, 6 bases. This CDR3 is 14 amino acids long. Per germline, CDR1 MNHNY and CDR2 SVGAGI (reference sequence). The germline V and J ends were trimmed by 0 bases and 6 bases, with 9 bases remaining between them. DNA of the CDR3: TGTGCCAGCAGTTACTCAGAGGGGGTTCAGCCCCAGCATTTT. It translates to CASSYSEGVQPQHF.

This chain connects TRBV7-2 to TRBJ1-6; D may be TRBD1 (5 bases). The ends were cut back, 5 bases at V and 8 bases at J, with 16 bases in the middle. The CDR3 runs 15 residues. Germline CDR1 reads SGHTA; CDR2 reads FQGNSA. The CDR3 loop reads CASSPGTGEYSPLHF. DNA for the CDR3: TGTGCCAGCAGCCCCGGGACGGGGGAGTATTCACCCCTCCACTTT.

The rearrangement links TRBV6-5 to TRBJ1-1; no clear D gene. V lost 6 bases, J lost 8 bases, and 22 bases lay in between. Germline V gene sequence: CDR1 MNHEY, CDR2 SVGAGI. The CDR3 is 15 residues long. The CDR3 sequence: CASSDGGGYAGEAFF. As DNA, the CDR3 is TGTGCCAGCAGCGATGGAGGCGGGTATGCGGGCGAAGCTTTCTTT.

By sample fraction, this clone is medium-sized (0.01 to 0.1%). The rearrangement uses TRBV28 and TRBJ2-7; TRBD1 matches 7 bases. Trimming removed 5 bases from V and 4 bases from J; junction bases left unmatched: 23. This CDR3 is 19 amino acids long. Germline V CDR1 and CDR2: MDHEN, SYDVKM. CDR3 loop: CASSPSPHRGQHKFYEQYF. The DNA of the CDR3 is TGTGCCAGCAGTCCCTCCCCCCACAGGGGTCAACACAAGTTTTACGAGCAGTACTTC.

The J gene is TRBJ2-1, the V gene TRBV2; D perhaps matches TRBD1 (6 bases). Germline-derived CDR1 and CDR2 are SNHLY and FYNNEI. This CDR3 has 12 residues. Between the trimmed V and J ends, which lost 6 bases and 8 bases, there was a span of 11 bases. CDR3: CASRGRGDEQFF. Written as DNA, the CDR3 is TGTGCCAGCAGGGGCAGGGGTGATGAGCAGTTCTTC. Using reference TRBV2 and TRBJ2-1 for the parts outside the CDR3, the full variable domain is EPEVTQTPSHQVTQMGQEVILRCVPISNHLYFYWYRQILGQKVEFLVSFYNNEISEKSEIFDDQFSVERPDGSNFTLKIRSTKLEDSAMYFCASRGRGDEQFFGPGTRLTVL.

This chain links TRBV10-1 with TRBJ2-7; 8 bases are shared with TRBD2. J lost 3 bases, V lost 8 bases, and 3 bases had no gene match. CDR1 and CDR2 (germline): WNHNN, SYGVQD (reference sequence). The CDR3 sequence is 12 residues long. Written as DNA, the CDR3 is TGCGCCAGCCCGGGGGGGGGCTACGAGCAGTACTTC. Its translation: CASPGGGYEQYF.

This clone has a single count. V and J are TRBV3-1 (or the pseudogene TRBV3-2) and TRBJ2-1, with TRBD1 matching over 8 bases. Germline loops: CDR1 LGHDT, CDR2 YNNKEL (reference sequence). The ends lost 0 bases at V and 7 bases at J; junction bases unmatched: 2. This CDR3 contains 14 residues. Written as DNA, the CDR3 is TGTGCCAGCAGCCAAGACAGGGGGCTGAATGAGCAGTTCTTC. This sequence encodes CASSQDRGLNEQFF.

This chain joins TRBV3-1 (or the pseudogene TRBV3-2) and TRBJ2-5; no firm D call. The CDR3 spans 14 residues. Germline CDR1 and CDR2: LGHDT and YNNKEL (reference sequence). V lost 1 base to trimming and J lost 4 bases, with 10 bases between them. The CDR3 reads CASSQGTAGETQYF. The CDR3 DNA reads TGTGCCAGCAGCCAAGGTACGGCCGGAGAGACCCAGTACTTC.

This rearrangement joins TRBV19 to TRBJ2-3; 12 bases map to TRBD2. The CDR3 covers 14 residues. The germline gives CDR1 LNHDA, CDR2 SQIVND (reference sequence). After removal of 9 bases from V and 5 bases from J, the junction contained 6 bases not matched to a gene. CDR3 DNA sequence: TGTGCCAGCAGGACTAGCGGGGAGGGAGATACGCAGTATTTT. Translated, it gives CASRTSGEGDTQYF. Together with reference TRBV19 and TRBJ2-3, the CDR3 gives the full variable domain: DGGITQSPKYLFRKEGQNVTLSCEQNLNHDAMYWYRQDPGQGLRLIYYSQIVNDFQKGDIAEGYSVSREKKESFPLTVTSAQKNPTAFYLCASRTSGEGDTQYFGPGTRLTVL.

The chain uses TRBV5-4 and TRBJ1-1; no definite D call. Germline V CDR1 and CDR2: SGHNT, YYREEE (reference sequence). The V end was cut by 5 bases, the J end by 0 bases, with 2 bases between. The CDR3 consists of 11 residues. The CDR3 protein is CASRLNTEAFF. CDR3 DNA sequence: TGTGCCAGCAGGTTGAACACTGAAGCTTTCTTT.

The V gene is TRBV7-9, the J gene TRBJ2-7; D may be TRBD1 (7 bases). CDR3 length: 18 amino acids. CDR1 SEHNR and CDR2 FQNEAQ come from the germline V gene (reference sequence). V shed 5 bases and J shed 2 bases, with 25 bases lying between them. The CDR3 DNA reads TGTGCCAGCAGCAAAGGCCGATCCGGGGGACAGTTCACCTACGAGCAGTACTTC. Residues: CASSKGRSGGQFTYEQYF.

A note on this clone: The same CDR3 also results from other DNA sequences found in this sample. The chain carries TRBV29-1 and TRBJ1-3; no firm D call. Germline lookup yields CDR1 SQVTM and CDR2 ANQGSEA. The CDR3 contains 11 residues. V was shortened by 6 bases and J by 0 bases, with 3 bases between the two germline ends. The CDR3 spells CSVISGNTIYF. CDR3 coding DNA: TGCAGCGTCATCTCTGGAAACACCATATATTTT. The entire variable domain, with the rest obtained from reference TRBV29-1 and TRBJ1-3, is as follows: SAVISQKPSRDICQRGTSLTIQCQVDSQVTMMFWYRQQPGQSLTLIATANQGSEATYESGFVIDKFPISRPNLTFSTLTVSNMSPEDSSIYLCSVISGNTIYFGEGSWLTVV.

The sample holds one count of this clone. V usage is TRBV28 and J usage is TRBJ1-1; D remains unclear. The CDR3 runs 12 residues. From germline, CDR1 is MDHEN and CDR2 SYDVKM. V was clipped by 1 base and J by 10 bases, with 10 bases between them. CDR3 sequence reads: CASSLFGVGAFF. In nucleotides, the CDR3 is TGTGCCAGCAGTTTATTTGGGGTAGGAGCTTTCTTT.

The chain joins TRBV10-3 to TRBJ2-3; 8 bases fit TRBD1. V shed 6 bases and J 2 bases; nucleotides not matched to a gene: 10. CDR3 length: 16 residues. In germline, CDR1 is ENHRY, CDR2 SYGVKD. The CDR3 sequence is CAISPGQGTITDTQYF. The CDR3 nucleotides read TGTGCCATCAGCCCTGGACAGGGAACCATCACAGATACGCAGTATTTT.

The chain combines TRBV7-8 with TRBJ1-1; D may be TRBD1 (5 bases). Germline-derived CDR1 and CDR2 are SGHVS and FQNEAQ. There are 14 residues in the CDR3. The V end lost 1 base, the J end lost 6 bases, and 12 bases lay between the germline ends. The CDR3 reads CASSLERPRAEAFF. The CDR3 DNA reads TGTGCCAGCAGCTTAGAAAGGCCCAGGGCTGAAGCTTTCTTT.

The chain combines TRBV6-5 with TRBJ1-1; tentative D call: TRBD1 (5 bases). Trimming left V 2 bases short and J 0 bases short, with 13 bases between. The CDR3 covers 16 residues. Germline values: CDR1 MNHEY, CDR2 SVGAGI. DNA of the CDR3: TGTGCCAGCAGTTACCGGTCGACAGCCATGAACACTGAAGCTTTCTTT. This translates into CASSYRSTAMNTEAFF.